This T cell receptor (beta chain) originates from a study of blood T cell repertoires in COVID-19. On the study more broadly: Samples taken during acute and convalescent COVID-19 were collected in the United States, Italy and Spain.

This CDR3 spans 14 amino acids. Per germline, CDR1 KGHSH and CDR2 LQKENI. The V gene lost 4 bases and the J gene lost 5 bases, with 11 bases spanning the gap. Clones were read by immunoSEQ multiplex PCR, and TCRdb kept only the in-frame ones, dropping some. The sample yields 200,000 to 250,000 clones, roughly 90% seen once. This receptor was taken from a woman in her thirties with acute COVID-19. This chain joins TRBV18 and TRBJ1-4; D may be TRBD1 (5 bases). Sequencing was performed on PBMCs or T cells enriched from blood (not recorded which). In DNA form, the CDR3 reads TGTGCCAGCTCACAAAGATGGACAAATGAAAAACTGTTTTTT. Translated: CASSQRWTNEKLFF. Supplemented by reference TRBV18 and TRBJ1-4, the full variable domain reads NAGVMQNPRHLVRRRGQEARLRCSPMKGHSHVYWYRQLPEEGLKFMVYLQKENIIDESGMPKERFSAEFPKEGPSILRIQQVVRGDSAAYFCASSQRWTNEKLFFGSGTQLSVL.